The clone carrying this T cell receptor (beta chain) showed up just once. The entry originates in a study of blood T cell repertoires in COVID-19. Measured with immunoSEQ multiplex PCR; TCRdb has only the in-frame clones, and not every one. The sample has about 88,000 clones; roughly 90% are singletons. The sequencing sample was made of peripheral blood. The TCR sequence derives from a woman of 80 years or more with acute or convalescent COVID-19.

This CDR3 reads CSASLTSGDLKQYF. DNA for the CDR3: TGCAGTGCTAGTTTAACTAGCGGGGATCTCAAGCAGTACTTC. The chain joins TRBV20-1 to TRBJ2-7; 10 bases match TRBD2. Losses at the gene ends were 3 bases for V and 8 bases for J; bases not matched to a gene: 10. This CDR3 is built from 14 residues. Germline values: CDR1 DFQATT, CDR2 SNEGSKA (reference sequence).